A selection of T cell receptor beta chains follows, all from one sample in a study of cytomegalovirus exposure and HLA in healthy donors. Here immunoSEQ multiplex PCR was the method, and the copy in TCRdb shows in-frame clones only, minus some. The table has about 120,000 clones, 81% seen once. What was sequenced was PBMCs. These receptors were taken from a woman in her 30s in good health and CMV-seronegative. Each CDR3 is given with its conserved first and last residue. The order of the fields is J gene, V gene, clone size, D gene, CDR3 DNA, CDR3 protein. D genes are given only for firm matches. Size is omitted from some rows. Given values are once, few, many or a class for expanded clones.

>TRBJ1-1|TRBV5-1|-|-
TGCGCCAGCAGCTTGGTAGGGGGTGGTGAAGCTTTCTTT
CASSLVGGGEAFF
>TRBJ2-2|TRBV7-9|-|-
TGTGCCAGCAGCTTAGGGGGGACATCGAACACCGGGGAGCTGTTTTTT
CASSLGGTSNTGELFF
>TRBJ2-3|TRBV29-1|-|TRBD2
TGCAGCGCAAAAGCGGGAGGAACAGATACGCAGTATTTT
CSAKAGGTDTQYF
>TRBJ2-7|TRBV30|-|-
TGTGCCTGGAGCCTCGACTCACTTCCCTACGAGCAGTACTTC
CAWSLDSLPYEQYF
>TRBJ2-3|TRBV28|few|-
TGTGCCAGCAGGGGGGGGGCTTCAACAGATACGCAGTATTTT
CASRGGASTDTQYF
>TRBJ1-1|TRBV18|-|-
TGTGCCAGCTCACCGCGGGACACTGAAGCTTTCTTT
CASSPRDTEAFF
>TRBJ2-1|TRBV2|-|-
TGTGCCAGCAGCCTAGAGGGCTGGGATGAGCAGTTCTTC
CASSLEGWDEQFF
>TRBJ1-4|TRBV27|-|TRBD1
TGTGCCAGCTATGGGACAGGCTCCGAAAAACTGTTTTTT
CASYGTGSEKLFF
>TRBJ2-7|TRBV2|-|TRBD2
TGTGCCAGCAGTGTGACTAGCGGGAAGGACGAGCAGTACTTC
CASSVTSGKDEQYF
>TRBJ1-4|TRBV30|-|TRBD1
TGTGCCTTGGACAGGGGGTCGGAAAAACTGTTTTTT
CALDRGSEKLFF
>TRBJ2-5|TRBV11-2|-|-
TGTGCCAGCAGCCCCCAGGGCGCAGACCAAGAGACCCAGTACTTC
CASSPQGADQETQYF
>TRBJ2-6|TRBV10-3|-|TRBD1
TGTGCCATCAGTGTGGTGGGACAGGGGGCGTCTGGGGCCAACGTCCTGACTTTC
CAISVVGQGASGANVLTF
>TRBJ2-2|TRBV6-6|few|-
TGTGCCAGCAGTTACATTGGGACAAGCACCGGGGAGCTGTTTTTT
CASSYIGTSTGELFF
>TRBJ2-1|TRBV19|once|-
TGTGCCAGTAGCCAACAGGGATACAATGAGCAGTTCTTC
CASSQQGYNEQFF
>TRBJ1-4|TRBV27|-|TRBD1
TGTGCCAGCAGCCGCGACAGGGGTCCTAATGAAAAACTGTTTTTT
CASSRDRGPNEKLFF
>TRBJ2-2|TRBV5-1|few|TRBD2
TGCGCCAGCAACATCGGCGGGAGTGGCGACACCGGGGAGCTGTTTTTT
CASNIGGSGDTGELFF
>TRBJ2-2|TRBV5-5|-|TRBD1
TGTGCCAGCAGCTTGGTCCCAGGACAGGGGGTATCCGGGGAGCTGTTTTTT
CASSLVPGQGVSGELFF
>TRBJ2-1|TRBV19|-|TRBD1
TGTGCCAGTTCGATACAGGGGACGTGGCCCTCCTACAATGAGCAGTTCTTC
CASSIQGTWPSYNEQFF
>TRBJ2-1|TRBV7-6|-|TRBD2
TGTGCCAGCAGCCCGAACTCCGGGACTAGCGGGAGGAATGAGCAGTTCTTC
CASSPNSGTSGRNEQFF
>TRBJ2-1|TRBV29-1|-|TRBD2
TGCAGCGTTTCTCTAACGGGGGGTTCCTACAATGAGCAGTTCTTC
CSVSLTGGSYNEQFF
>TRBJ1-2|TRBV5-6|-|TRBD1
TGTGCCAGCAGCCCATGGACAGGATCGTTATATGGCTACACCTTC
CASSPWTGSLYGYTF
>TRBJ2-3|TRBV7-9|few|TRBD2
TGTGCCAGCAGCATCCCGGGACTAGCGGGGGCCGCCTTAACAGATACGCAGTATTTT
CASSIPGLAGAALTDTQYF
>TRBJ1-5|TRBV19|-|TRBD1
TGTGCTTCGTGGGCGACAGGGTTCCGGCAGCCCCAGCATTTT
CASWATGFRQPQHF
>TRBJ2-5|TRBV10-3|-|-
TGTGCCATCAGTGAATTGAGGGCGGAAGAGACCCAGTACTTC
CAISELRAEETQYF
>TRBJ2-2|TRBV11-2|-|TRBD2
TGTGCCAGCAGCCCGGCCGGACTAGCGGGAGGGATGGGGGGGGAGCTGTTTTTT
CASSPAGLAGGMGGELFF
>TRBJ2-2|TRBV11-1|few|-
TGTGCCAGCAGCTTAGCGGCGGGGCAAGTCAGGACCGGGGAGCTGTTTTTT
CASSLAAGQVRTGELFF
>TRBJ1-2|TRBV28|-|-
TGTGCCAGCAGTTTACCCGTTGACAGGATGGGCGGCTACACCTTC
CASSLPVDRMGGYTF
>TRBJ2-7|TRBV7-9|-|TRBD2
TGTGCCAGCAACCCTCAAACTAGCGGGTCCCTCTACGAGCAGTACTTC
CASNPQTSGSLYEQYF
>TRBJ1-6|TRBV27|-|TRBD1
TGTGCCAGCAGGGGAGGGACAGGCCGAGGGTATAATTCACCCCTCCACTTT
CASRGGTGRGYNSPLHF
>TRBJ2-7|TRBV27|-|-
TGTGCCAGCAGTTTGGGCACAGGGTCCTACGAGCAGTACTTC
CASSLGTGSYEQYF
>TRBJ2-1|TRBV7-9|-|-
TGTGCCAGCAGCCAATTGACAGGCCGAAGCTCCTACAATGAGCAGTTCTTC
CASSQLTGRSSYNEQFF